This TCR beta chain derives from a study of T cells in Graves' hyperthyroidism and ophthalmopathy. The CDR3 extends over 13 amino acids. Looked up from germline, CDR1 is MNHEY and CDR2 is SMNVEV (reference sequence). This clonotype was picked up a small number of times. RNA transcripts served as the template for amplifying TCR beta CDR3 regions. In the first-round RT-PCR of the TCR CDR3, the HTBI primer set was used. TCRdb re-called the multiplex PCR reads through MiXCR, storing one row per CDR3 protein. Seen here are nearly 600,000 distinct CDR3 sequences, approximately 15% observed once, and the top ten hold more than 6%.

The receptor's source is a woman aged 18-29 years with Graves' ophthalmopathy. The rearrangement joins TRBV27 to TRBJ2-7; 9 nucleotides align to TRBD1. What was sequenced was blood. CDR3 in amino acids: CAAGTGSSYEQYF. CDR3 sequence (DNA): TGTGCGGCTGGGACAGGGAGCTCCTACGAGCAGTACTTC.